Described below is a single T cell receptor beta chain sequence and its context. These data belong to a study of blood T cell repertoires in COVID-19. Study as a whole: Collection of acute and convalescent COVID-19 samples took place in the United States, Italy and Spain. PBMCs, B-cell-depleted T cells, or T cells were the source of the cDNA or gDNA that made up the material.

In the original workflow: Reference gene primer amplification yielded estimated nucleated cell counts. Assay used: immunoSEQ multiplex PCR; TCRdb lists only in-frame clones, some missing. For V, J and clone size, that table is used; D and trimming come from the DNA. The sample lists some 200,000 clones, about 91% occurring once. CDR1 is MNHEY and CDR2 is SMNVEV in the germline V gene (reference sequence). Deletions cut 2 bases from V and 7 bases from J, with 17 bases between. This CDR3 is built from 15 residues. The source of this sequence is a man aged 18 to 30 with active or convalescent COVID-19. The sample comprised peripheral blood. The genes are TRBV27 and TRBJ1-1; unclear D gene. CDR3 DNA: TGTGCCAGCAGTTTAGTCGGGGAAGGTAAGAGTGAAGCTTTCTTT. It codes for CASSLVGEGKSEAFF.